The entry below describes one T cell receptor (beta chain). Its antigen has not been determined. No much larger clonotype is one base removed from it; base qualities were not supplied. The data originate from a study of blood T cell repertoires in COVID-19 (dated by TCRdb to 2018 to 2020). General notes on the study: Samples from collaborators originated in the United States, Italy and Spain and spanned both the acute and convalescent phases of COVID-19. The material from the prospective study consisted of cDNA or gDNA derived from T cells, B-cell-depleted T cells, or PBMCs. The dataset comprised deeply sampled blood TCRbeta repertoires from subjects exposed to, actively infected with, or recovered from COVID-19. The sample metadata nearly always contained a de-identified subject ID, COVID-19 status, age in years and sex. A freely available public database, intended as a resource for researchers studying the immune response to SARS-CoV-2, is where the repertoires were released. The samples were drawn from two sources: the first 160 participants of the ongoing ImmuneRACE study, and 950 to 1,500 subjects contributed by 6 global collaborators. Where available, HLA class I and class II types were taken from metadata supplied by the sample provider and were not determined by assay-based typing. The full study reports these points: How much clinical and demographic metadata was included differed by source and by participant, and the metadata was provided uncurated.

CDR1 and CDR2 are read off the germline V gene as SGHAT and FQNNGV. V and J lose 3 bases and 2 bases, and a span of 11 bases separates them. The CDR3, from cysteine to phenylalanine, totals 16 residues. The entry retains the CDR3 DNA only, 48 bases that are in frame from base 1. The collaborating institutions used their own protocols to collect whole blood in K2EDTA tubes. Collaborator samples were shipped for TCRbeta analysis as frozen whole blood, isolated PBMCs, or DNA extracted from either sample type. TCRbeta CDR3 regions were amplified from genomic DNA using the immunoSEQ Assay, a bias-controlled multiplex PCR. The original pipeline was this. Within the assay, amplification of reference gene primers was used to estimate how many nucleated cells each sample contained. To quantify the absolute abundance of each unique TCRbeta CDR3 rearrangement, sequence reads were collapsed and filtered. For each sample, productive Simpson clonality was calculated as the square root of Simpson's diversity index over productive rearrangements. Imported from immuneACCESS, the table was reduced by TCRdb to in-frame sequences with V and J called. These copies leave out some clones; in studies compared against another copy, an unresolved V gene accounts for under half, and the cause of the remainder is not known. That table furnishes V, J and clone size, whereas the DNA furnished D and trimming. Within this sample are about 140,000 clones, with 70% to 90% of them counted one time only. Roughly 8% of the sample lies in the top ten.

The rearrangement joined TRBV11-2 to TRBJ2-6; TRBD1 is perhaps the D gene, given 6 matching bases. The clonotype was recovered from a woman aged 55-70 years with acute or convalescent COVID-19. The sequenced sample consisted of peripheral blood. Here is the DNA: TGTGCCAGCAGCTTCAGGGGCGCAACTGGGGCCAACGTCCTGACTTTC. It specifies CASSFRGATGANVLTF.